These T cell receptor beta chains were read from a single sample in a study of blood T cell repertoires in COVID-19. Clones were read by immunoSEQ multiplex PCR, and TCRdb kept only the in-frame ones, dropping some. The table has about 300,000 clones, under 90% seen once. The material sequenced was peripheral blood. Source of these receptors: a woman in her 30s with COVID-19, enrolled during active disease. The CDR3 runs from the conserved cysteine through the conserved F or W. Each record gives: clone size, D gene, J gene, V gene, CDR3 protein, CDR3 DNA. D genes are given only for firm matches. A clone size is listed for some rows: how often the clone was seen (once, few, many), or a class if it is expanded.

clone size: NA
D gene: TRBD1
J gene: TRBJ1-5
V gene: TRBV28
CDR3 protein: CASSFDRGSNQPQHF
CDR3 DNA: TGTGCCAGCAGTTTTGACAGGGGAAGCAATCAGCCCCAGCATTTT

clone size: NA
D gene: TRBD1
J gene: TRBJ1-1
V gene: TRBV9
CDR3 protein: CASSLTGVLAEAFF
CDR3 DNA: TGTGCCAGCAGCTTGACAGGGGTGTTGGCTGAAGCTTTCTTT

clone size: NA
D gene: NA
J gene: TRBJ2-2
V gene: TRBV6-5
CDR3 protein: CASRQGSGELFF
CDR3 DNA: TGTGCCAGCAGGCAGGGTTCGGGGGAGCTGTTTTTT

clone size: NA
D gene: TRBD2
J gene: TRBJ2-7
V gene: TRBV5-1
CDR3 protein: CASSSGTSGAYEQYF
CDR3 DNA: TGCGCCAGCAGCTCTGGGACTAGCGGGGCTTACGAGCAGTACTTC

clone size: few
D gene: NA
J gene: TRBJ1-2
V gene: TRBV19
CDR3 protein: CASTTGGGDYGYTF
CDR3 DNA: TGTGCCAGTACCACCGGGGGGGGCGACTATGGCTACACCTTC

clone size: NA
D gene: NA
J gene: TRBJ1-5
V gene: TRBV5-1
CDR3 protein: CASSPQKKPKRPQHF
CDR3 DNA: TGCGCCAGCAGCCCACAAAAAAAGCCCAAGCGGCCCCAGCATTTT

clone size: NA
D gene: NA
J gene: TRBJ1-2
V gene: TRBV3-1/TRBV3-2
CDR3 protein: CASSQRDIGPYGYTF
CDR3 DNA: TGTGCCAGCAGCCAAAGGGACATTGGCCCCTATGGCTACACCTTC

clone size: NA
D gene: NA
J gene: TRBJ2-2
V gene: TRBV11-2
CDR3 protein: CASSLPTRGGTGELFF
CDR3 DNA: TGTGCCAGCAGCTTACCGACTAGGGGCGGCACCGGGGAGCTGTTTTTT

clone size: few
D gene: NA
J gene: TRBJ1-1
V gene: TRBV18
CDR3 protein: CASSLSDRNTEAFF
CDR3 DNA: TGTGCCAGCTCACTTTCGGACAGGAACACTGAAGCTTTCTTT

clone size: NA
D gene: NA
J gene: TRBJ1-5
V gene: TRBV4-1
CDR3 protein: CASSQEAGLAGSNQPQHF
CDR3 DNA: TGCGCCAGCAGCCAAGAGGCAGGCCTGGCTGGGAGCAATCAGCCCCAGCATTTT

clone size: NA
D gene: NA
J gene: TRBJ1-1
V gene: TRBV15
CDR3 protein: CATSREYRVSAEAFF
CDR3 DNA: TGTGCCACCAGCAGAGAGTACAGGGTGAGCGCTGAAGCTTTCTTT

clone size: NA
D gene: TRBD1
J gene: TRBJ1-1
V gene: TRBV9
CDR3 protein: CASSPRTGKKNTEAFF
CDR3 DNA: TGTGCCAGCAGCCCTCGGACAGGGAAAAAGAACACTGAAGCTTTCTTT

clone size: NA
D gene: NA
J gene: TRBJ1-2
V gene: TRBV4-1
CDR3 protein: CASSQQGFGYGYTF
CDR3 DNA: TGCGCCAGCAGCCAGCAGGGCTTTGGCTATGGCTACACCTTC